This T cell receptor (beta chain) appears in the sequencing data of a study of T cells in Graves' hyperthyroidism and ophthalmopathy. This clonotype was detected many times. The V end was cut by 2 bases, the J end by 0 bases, with 9 bases between. The germline V gene has CDR1 SGHRS and CDR2 YFSETQ. The CDR3 loop spans 15 amino acids. Amplification of TCR beta CDR3 regions was performed using RNA transcripts as template. The HTBI primer set was used in a first-round RT-PCR of the TCR CDR3. Using its own MiXCR run on the multiplex PCR reads, TCRdb lists one record per CDR3 protein. The sample lists under 750,000 distinct CDR3 sequences; around 19% were seen once.

The chain links TRBV5-1 to TRBJ2-4; D remains ambiguous. Material: blood. This TCR derives from a woman aged 45 to 65 with Graves' hyperthyroidism that later progressed to Graves' ophthalmopathy. In nucleotides, the CDR3 is TGCGCCAGCAGCTTCTCTGGGGTAGCCAAAAACATTCAGTACTTC. Amino acid sequence: CASSFSGVAKNIQYF.